This TCR beta chain emerged from a study of blood T cell repertoires in COVID-19. Study at large: Nucleic acid was either cDNA or gDNA, and it came from T cells, B-cell-depleted T cells, or PBMCs.

The method was immunoSEQ multiplex PCR; TCRdb's version includes in-frame clones alone and lacks a portion of them. Of about 220,000 clones in the sample, approximately 82% were seen once. This receptor was identified in a man aged 35-49 years who had recovered from COVID-19. Sequenced: PBMCs or T cells enriched from blood (not recorded which).

The CDR3 loop is CASSFRDRETPDTQYF. The CDR3 DNA follows: TGCGCCAGCAGCTTCCGGGACAGGGAAACGCCAGATACGCAGTATTTT. V usage is TRBV5-1 and J usage is TRBJ2-3; 9 bases are a match to TRBD1. J lost 4 bases, V lost 2 bases, and 8 bases had no gene match. The CDR3 sequence is 16 residues long. In germline, CDR1 is SGHRS, CDR2 YFSETQ.